These T cell receptor beta chains were read from a single sample in a study of CD8 T cells in ankylosing spondylitis. A single record per CDR3 protein comes from TCRdb applying MiXCR to the 5' RACE reads. In the table there are under 150,000 distinct CDR3 sequences, approximately 17% of which are singletons. The sequencing input was blood, either unsorted or a sorted T cell fraction (not recorded which). These receptors came from a male donor with ankylosing spondylitis. Both conserved end residues are part of each CDR3. D genes are given only for firm matches. Not every row has a clone size; where given, it reads once, few, many or a size class.

CDR3 protein,CDR3 DNA,clone size,V gene,CDR3 length,J gene,D gene
CASSVSGRAPNEQFF,TGTGCCAGCAGCGTTAGCGGGAGGGCCCCCAATGAGCAGTTCTTC,few,TRBV9,15,TRBJ2-1,TRBD2
CASSQRRHLGELFF,TGCGCCAGCAGCCAAAGGAGGCACCTCGGGGAGCTGTTTTTT,few,TRBV4-3,14,TRBJ2-2,.
CARAGGNEQYF,TGTGCCAGGGCAGGGGGGAACGAGCAGTACTTC,once,TRBV14,11,TRBJ2-7,.
CASSQGTSGSTEQYF,TGCGCCAGCAGCCAAGGAACTAGCGGGAGTACCGAGCAGTACTTC,.,TRBV4-1,15,TRBJ2-7,TRBD2
CSAIAGDFETQYF,TGCAGCGCAATAGCGGGAGATTTTGAGACCCAGTACTTC,.,TRBV29-1,13,TRBJ2-5,TRBD2
CASSLMGQGGSPLHF,TGTGCCAGCAGTTTAATGGGACAGGGTGGATCACCCCTCCACTTT,.,TRBV12-3/TRBV12-4,15,TRBJ1-6,TRBD1
CASSLGGEASYEQYF,TGTGCCAGCAGTTTAGGGGGGGAGGCCTCCTACGAGCAGTACTTC,few,TRBV27,15,TRBJ2-7,TRBD2
CASSLDTSQPQHF,TGTGCCAGCAGTTTAGATACTAGCCAGCCCCAGCATTTT,once,TRBV28,13,TRBJ1-5,.
CSVGRGGSYNEQFF,TGCAGCGTTGGGAGGGGGGGATCCTACAATGAGCAGTTCTTC,.,TRBV29-1,14,TRBJ2-1,.
CSGSGVGTYNEQFF,TGCAGCGGGTCGGGAGTTGGGACCTACAATGAGCAGTTCTTC,many,TRBV29-1,14,TRBJ2-1,.
CASSEEGLAGFDEQYF,TGTGCCAGCAGCGAAGAGGGACTAGCGGGTTTTGACGAGCAGTACTTC,few,TRBV9,16,TRBJ2-7,TRBD2
CASSAPTETGDDADTIYF,TGTGCCAGCAGCGCCCCTACCGAGACAGGGGACGACGCTGACACCATATATTTT,many,TRBV7-9,18,TRBJ1-3,TRBD1
CASSNPGQHEQYF,TGTGCCAGCAGCAACCCGGGACAGCACGAGCAGTACTTC,.,TRBV7-6,13,TRBJ2-7,TRBD1
CATSERLAGLNEQFF,TGTGCCACCAGCGAGAGACTAGCGGGACTCAATGAGCAGTTCTTC,many,TRBV15,15,TRBJ2-1,TRBD2
CATSSDPGRGLSYEQYF,TGTGCCACCAGCAGCGATCCAGGCCGGGGCCTCTCCTACGAGCAGTACTTC,few,TRBV15,17,TRBJ2-7,.
CASSLDKNTEAFF,TGCGCCAGCAGCTTGGACAAGAACACTGAAGCTTTCTTT,many,TRBV5-1,13,TRBJ1-1,.
CASSQAEGGPYEQYF,TGCGCCAGCAGCCAAGCTGAGGGGGGGCCCTACGAGCAGTACTTC,few,TRBV4-1,15,TRBJ2-7,.
CASSTVEQETQYF,TGTGCCAGTAGTACCGTGGAACAAGAGACCCAGTACTTC,.,TRBV19,13,TRBJ2-5,.
CASSLISSYGDNEQFF,TGTGCCAGCAGTTTAATCTCCTCCTATGGCGACAATGAGCAGTTCTTC,.,TRBV28,16,TRBJ2-1,.
CASSQKWTSGSYEQYF,TGTGCCAGCAGCCAAAAGTGGACTAGCGGCTCCTACGAGCAGTACTTC,.,TRBV3-1,16,TRBJ2-7,TRBD2
CATSDFRDRTQETQYF,TGTGCCACCAGTGACTTCCGGGACAGGACACAAGAGACCCAGTACTTC,.,TRBV24-1,16,TRBJ2-5,TRBD1
CASSQIRWSYEQYF,TGCGCCAGCAGCCAAATAAGGTGGTCCTACGAGCAGTACTTC,few,TRBV4-3,14,TRBJ2-7,.
CASTGGATNEKLFF,TGTGCCAGCACCGGGGGGGCAACTAATGAAAAACTGTTTTTT,.,TRBV7-2,14,TRBJ1-4,.
CASSRVAGGEQYF,TGTGCCAGCAGCCGTGTAGCGGGAGGCGAGCAGTACTTC,.,TRBV12-3/TRBV12-4,13,TRBJ2-7,TRBD2
CASSFGLAGIYNEQFF,TGTGCCAGCAGTTTTGGGCTAGCGGGAATATACAATGAGCAGTTCTTC,few,TRBV28,16,TRBJ2-1,TRBD2
CSVEVEGTANTEAFF,TGCAGCGTTGAAGTAGAGGGGACGGCGAACACTGAAGCTTTCTTT,.,TRBV29-1,15,TRBJ1-1,.
CASSLRDPGQGFSF,TGCGCCAGCAGCTTGCGAGACCCGGGACAGGGGTTTTCTTTC,.,TRBV5-1,14,TRBJ2-1,TRBD1